The text below deals with one TCR beta chain. Trimming at V came to 4 bases and at J to 3 bases, leaving 9 bases not matched to a gene. From germline, CDR1 is SGHRS and CDR2 YFSETQ. CDR3 size: 16 residues. The data stem from a study of blood T cell repertoires in COVID-19. The wider study: Specimens from acute and convalescent COVID-19 originated in the United States, Italy and Spain. T cells, B-cell-depleted T cells, or PBMCs provided the cDNA or gDNA that served as material.

Original processing methods: Amplification from reference gene primers served as the basis for estimated nucleated cell counts. Produced via immunoSEQ multiplex PCR; TCRdb's table is partial and in-frame only. V and J calls plus clone size are reproduced from that table; the DNA served to infer D and trimming. The sample carries about 280,000 clones, roughly 86% recorded once. Sequenced sample: peripheral blood. This receptor was identified in a young man with active or convalescent COVID-19. This chain joins TRBV5-1 and TRBJ2-3; 9 bases are a match to TRBD2. CDR3 bases: TGCGCCAGCAGCCTGGCAGCGGGGGGACTTACAGATACGCAGTATTTT. This sequence encodes CASSLAAGGLTDTQYF. The full variable domain, in which reference TRBV5-1 and TRBJ2-3 provide the parts outside the CDR3, is KAGVTQTPRYLIKTRGQQVTLSCSPISGHRSVSWYQQTPGQGLQFLFEYFSETQRNKGNFPGRFSGRQFSNSRSEMNVSTLELGDSALYLCASSLAAGGLTDTQYFGPGTRLTVL.